This is a list of T cell receptor beta chains from one sample in a study of blood T cell repertoires in COVID-19. Clones were sequenced by immunoSEQ multiplex PCR, and TCRdb holds only the in-frame ones, with some missing. This sample carries tens of thousands of clones, approximately 82% of them seen once, and the ten largest clones take around 25%. Specimen: peripheral blood. The receptor set was obtained from a man aged 60 to 69 with acute or convalescent COVID-19. The CDR3 runs from the conserved cysteine through the conserved F or W. Fields, in order: clone size, V gene, J gene, CDR3 protein. Size tells how often a clone was seen (once, few, many) or the class of an expanded clone, and some rows leave it out.

>-|TRBV7-2|TRBJ2-3
CASSLAGLAGGKDTQYF
>-|TRBV3-1/TRBV3-2|TRBJ1-5
CASSQDTGSNQPQHF
>-|TRBV6-5|TRBJ2-3
CASNTGFLTDTQYF
>-|TRBV11-3|TRBJ2-2
CASSAEGGGGELFF
>-|TRBV18|TRBJ2-1
CASSQEGQGLGEQFF
>-|TRBV4-2|TRBJ1-5
CASSQARESNQPQHF
>-|TRBV4-3|TRBJ2-7
CASSQDLLIGGDNEQYF
>-|TRBV9|TRBJ2-1
CASSSQGRGSSYNEQFF
>once|TRBV7-2|TRBJ1-2
CASSFLPYYGYTF
>-|TRBV19|TRBJ1-1
CASSGQGYTEAFF
>-|TRBV5-1|TRBJ2-7
CASSFSTGGALHEQYF
>-|TRBV12-3/TRBV12-4|TRBJ1-5
CASSSGSNQPQHF